This passage covers 2 T cell receptor beta chains from one sample sequenced in a study of blood T cells in healthy people across ages. Combining a sample-barcoded 5' primer with a J-beta primer mix, a second PCR ran for roughly 7 to 12 cycles. TCRdb reprocessed the 5' RACE reads via MiXCR and lists one record per CDR3 protein. The sample holds about 800,000 distinct CDR3 sequences; about 62% are singletons and the top ten take approximately 23%. Sequenced material: blood. Receptor source: a man under 40 in good health.

V and J are TRBV29-1 and TRBJ2-3, with TRBD1 identical over 7 bases. The CDR3 spans 14 residues. The V gene's germline CDR1 is SQVTM and CDR2 ANQGSEA. J lost 4 bases, V lost 4 bases, and 8 bases had no gene match. The CDR3 loop is CSVALRTGADTQYF. The DNA of the CDR3 is TGCAGCGTTGCCCTTCGGACAGGAGCAGATACGCAGTATTTT.

This chain connects TRBV9 to TRBJ1-1; D is possibly TRBD1 (5 bases). Trimming removed 3 bases from V and 1 base from J, with 13 bases in between. CDR1 and CDR2 from the germline V gene are SGDLS and YYNGEE. This CDR3 contains 15 residues. The CDR3 coding sequence is TGTGCCAGCAGCGCCCGGGGGGAGAGGAACACTGAAGCTTTCTTT. Amino acid sequence: CASSARGERNTEAFF.